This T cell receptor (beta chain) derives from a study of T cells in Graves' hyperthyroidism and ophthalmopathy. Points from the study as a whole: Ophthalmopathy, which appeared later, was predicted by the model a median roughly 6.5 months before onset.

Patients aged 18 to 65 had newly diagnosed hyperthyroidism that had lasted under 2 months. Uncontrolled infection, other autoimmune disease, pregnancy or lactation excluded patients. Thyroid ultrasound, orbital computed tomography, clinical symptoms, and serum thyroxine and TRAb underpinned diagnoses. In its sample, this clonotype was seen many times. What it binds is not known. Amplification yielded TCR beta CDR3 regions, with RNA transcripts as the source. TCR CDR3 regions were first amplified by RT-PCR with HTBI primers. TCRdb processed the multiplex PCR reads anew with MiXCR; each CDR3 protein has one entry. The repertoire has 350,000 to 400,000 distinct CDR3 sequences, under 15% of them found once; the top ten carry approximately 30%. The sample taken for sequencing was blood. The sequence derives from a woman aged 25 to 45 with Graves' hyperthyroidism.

DNA of the CDR3: TGTGCCAGCAGTTTGGGTAGTCTAGCCGTGACAGATACGCAGTATTTT. It encodes CASSLGSLAVTDTQYF. This rearrangement joins TRBV28 to TRBJ2-3; tentative D call: TRBD2 (5 bases). The length of the CDR3 is 16 residues. Trimming shortened V by 3 bases and J by 3 bases, and 16 bases separated the two germline ends. The germline CDR1 and CDR2 sequences are MDHEN and SYDVKM.